The TCR beta chain described here comes from a study of T cells expressing NK-cell markers. The CDR3 length is 12 residues. TCRdb reanalyzed the 5' RACE reads, giving one entry per CDR3 protein sequence and no DNA. This sample contains about 170,000 distinct CDR3 sequences. The chain links TRBV12-3 or TRBV12-4 to TRBJ2-7; checking the TCRdb D call of TRBD1 is not possible without DNA. The TCR was taken from a man aged 18 to 70 in good health. Source material: blood T cells: a sorted CD56 or NKG2C T cell subset, CD4+ or CD8+ T cells, or bulk PBMC T cells (not recorded which). CDR3 sequence reads: CASSLAAGEQYF.